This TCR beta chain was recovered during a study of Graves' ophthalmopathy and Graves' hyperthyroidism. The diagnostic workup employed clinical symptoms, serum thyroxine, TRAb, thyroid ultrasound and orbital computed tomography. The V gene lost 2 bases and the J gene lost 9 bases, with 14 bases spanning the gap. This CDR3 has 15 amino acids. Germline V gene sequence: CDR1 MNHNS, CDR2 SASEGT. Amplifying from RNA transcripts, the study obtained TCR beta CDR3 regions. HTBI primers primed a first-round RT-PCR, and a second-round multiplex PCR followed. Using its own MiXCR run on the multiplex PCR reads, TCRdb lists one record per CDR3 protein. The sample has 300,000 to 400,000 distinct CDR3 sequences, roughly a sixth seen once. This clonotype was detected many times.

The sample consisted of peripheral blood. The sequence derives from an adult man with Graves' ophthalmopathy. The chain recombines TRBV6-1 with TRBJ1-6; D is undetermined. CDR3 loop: CASSENGGPISPLHF. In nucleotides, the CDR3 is TGTGCCAGCAGTGAAAATGGCGGTCCTATTTCACCCCTCCACTTT.